A single sample is the source of the 28 T cell receptor beta chains below, sequenced in a study of shared clonotypes between healthy human individuals. Sequenced by immunoSEQ multiplex PCR; TCRdb stores in-frame clones only, minus some. The sample shows some 530,000 clones, approximately 78% of them seen only once. Sequencing input: PBMCs. The receptors originated from a woman aged 35 to 49 in good health. Some clones in this sample may be carry-over from other donors' samples.

The chain has TRBV5-1 and TRBJ2-2, with 8 bases matching TRBD1. The CDR3 spans 16 residues. J was trimmed by 3 bases and V by 1 base; bases with no gene match: 5. Germline V lookup: CDR1 SGHRS, CDR2 YFSETQ. The chain's CDR3 is CASSLSQGADTGELFF. CDR3 sequence (DNA): TGCGCCAGCAGCTTGAGCCAGGGGGCGGACACCGGGGAGCTGTTTTTT.

The chain is built from TRBV5-6 and TRBJ1-3; 8 nucleotides match TRBD1. Germline-derived CDR1 and CDR2 are SGHDT and YYEEEE. This CDR3 contains 14 residues. V dropped 4 bases and J dropped 6; count of bases not matched to a gene: 6. Here the CDR3 reads CASSPRGRENTIYF. In nucleotides, the CDR3 is TGTGCCAGCAGCCCCAGGGGGCGGGAAAACACCATATATTTT.

The rearrangement links TRBV30 to TRBJ1-2, with D unclear. Germline V CDR1 and CDR2: GTSNPN, SVGIG (reference sequence). The CDR3 has 13 residues. V shed 5 bases and J shed 6 bases, with 16 bases lying between them. The DNA of the CDR3 is TGTGCCTGGGGGGTAAGGGCCGCCGATGGCTACACCTTC. Amino acid sequence: CAWGVRAADGYTF.

The gene calls are TRBV7-6 and TRBJ2-1, with 12 bases that match TRBD2. This CDR3 contains 14 residues. Trimming cost V 3 bases and J 8 bases; bases outside gene matches: 2. Germline V lookup: CDR1 SGHVS, CDR2 FNYEAQ. Written as DNA, the CDR3 is TGTGCCAGCAGCTTTCGGACTAGCGGGGATGAGCAGTTCTTC. This translates into CASSFRTSGDEQFF.

The chain recombines TRBV28 with TRBJ1-6; 9 bases are shared with TRBD1. The CDR3 is made up of 15 amino acids. J lost 6 bases, V lost 6 bases, and 6 bases had no gene match. Per germline, CDR1 MDHEN and CDR2 SYDVKM. The CDR3 DNA is TGTGCCAGCAGCGGGAGGGGACAGGGTAATTCACCCCTCCACTTT. Translating it yields CASSGRGQGNSPLHF. Full variable domain (outside the CDR3, taken from reference TRBV28 and TRBJ1-6): DVKVTQSSRYLVKRTGEKVFLECVQDMDHENMFWYRQDPGLGLRLIYFSYDVKMKEKGDIPEGYSVSREKKERFSLILESASTNQTSMYLCASSGRGQGNSPLHFGNGTRLTVT.

This chain links TRBV2 with TRBJ1-2; no firm D call. The CDR3 loop spans 13 amino acids. The V end lost 6 bases, the J end lost 1 base, and 9 bases lay between the germline ends. Germline CDR1 SNHLY, CDR2 FYNNEI. Written as DNA, the CDR3 is TGTGCCAGCAGATTAGAGGTTAACTATGGCTACACCTTC. As protein: CASRLEVNYGYTF.

The CDR3 protein is CASSQDRGGGTSGANVLTF. The CDR3 bases are TGTGCCAGCAGCCAGGATAGGGGAGGGGGGACCTCTGGGGCCAACGTCCTGACTTTC. J is TRBJ2-6 and V is TRBV4-2; tentative D call: TRBD2 (7 bases). The CDR3 consists of 19 residues. CDR1 and CDR2 from the germline V gene are LGHNA and YNFKEQ. Trimming cost V 3 bases and J 0 bases, with 18 bases left between them.

Details on this clone: With a much larger clone just one base away, this may be a read error. This chain connects TRBV7-9 to TRBJ1-2, with 7 positions matching TRBD1. Germline assignment: CDR1 SEHNR and CDR2 FQNEAQ (reference sequence). The length of the CDR3 is 14 residues. V shed 1 base and J 4 bases; nucleotides not matched to a gene: 3. The CDR3 loop is CASSLGGQPYGYTF. CDR3 nucleotides: TGTGCCAGCAGCTTAGGGGGACAGCCCTATGGCTACACCTTC.

V gene TRBV4-2 combines with J gene TRBJ2-2; 8 bases align to TRBD2. CDR3 length equals 16 residues. Germline assignment: CDR1 LGHNA and CDR2 YNFKEQ. J was trimmed by 3 bases and V by 0 bases; bases with no gene match: 3. The CDR3 coding sequence is TGTGCCAGCAGCCAAGAGACAGCGGGGGACACCGGGGAGCTGTTTTTT. Encoded protein: CASSQETAGDTGELFF.

The chain joins TRBV5-1 to TRBJ2-7; the D gene is possibly TRBD2 (6 bases). V lost 4 bases and J lost 0, with 17 bases in between. Germline V gene data show CDR1 as SGHRS and CDR2 as YFSETQ. The CDR3 totals 16 residues. DNA for the CDR3: TGCGCCAGCAGCGCGGGGTTAGCGTTGACCTCCTACGAGCAGTACTTC. This translates into CASSAGLALTSYEQYF.

The V call is TRBV28, the J call TRBJ2-1; 9 bases map to TRBD2. V shed 2 bases and J 9 bases; nucleotides not matched to a gene: 8. Looked up from germline, CDR1 is MDHEN and CDR2 is SYDVKM. The CDR3 spans 15 residues. This CDR3 reads CASSLRGGRALEQFF. The CDR3 DNA reads TGTGCCAGCAGTTTAAGGGGCGGGAGGGCCCTTGAGCAGTTCTTC.

V and J are TRBV29-1 and TRBJ2-3, with 10 bases lining up with TRBD2. The germline CDR1 and CDR2 sequences are SQVTM and ANQGSEA. V gave up 7 bases and J gave up 1 base; unmatched junction bases: 5. The CDR3 is 14 residues long. The CDR3 spells CSGSGTSGTDTQYF. CDR3 DNA: TGCAGCGGTTCCGGGACTAGCGGCACAGATACGCAGTATTTT.

The chain employs TRBV9 and TRBJ1-3; D gene uncertain. The CDR3 runs 14 residues. Germline V gene data show CDR1 as SGDLS and CDR2 as YYNGEE. Trimming removed 3 bases at V and 2 bases at J, with 9 bases between. The CDR3: CASSGTAAGNTIYF. The CDR3 DNA sequence: TGTGCCAGCAGCGGAACAGCGGCTGGAAACACCATATATTTT.

The J gene is TRBJ2-2, the V gene TRBV27; the D gene could be TRBD1 or TRBD2 (5 bases each). The CDR3 length is 17 residues. Germline V gene data show CDR1 as MNHEY and CDR2 as SMNVEV (reference sequence). Trimming removed 0 bases from V and 8 bases from J, with 19 bases in between. The CDR3 coding sequence is TGTGCCAGCAGTTTATCCCCTTATCGGGACCTAGGGGGGGAGCTGTTTTTT. It specifies CASSLSPYRDLGGELFF.

The V gene is TRBV6-7, the J gene TRBJ1-5, with 8 bases matching TRBD1. Being an ORF, TRBV6-7 has a function that is uncertain. The CDR3 spans 17 residues. Trimming took 7 bases from V and 5 from J; bases not matched to a gene: 16. The DNA for the CDR3 is TGTGCCAGCACCGCGAGGGAAGCAGGGGGCTGGCATCAGCCCCAGCATTTT. Protein product: CASTAREAGGWHQPQHF.

This clone was seen at least ten times. The chain uses TRBV2 and TRBJ2-1; perhaps TRBD1 as D (5 bases). The V and J ends lost 4 bases and 7 bases respectively, with 14 bases between them. From germline, CDR1 is SNHLY and CDR2 FYNNEI. This CDR3 comprises 14 residues. For the CDR3, the DNA is TGTGCCAGCAGTGTTTGGCAGGGATCGAATGAGCAGTTCTTC. Amino acid sequence: CASSVWQGSNEQFF.

The rearrangement uses TRBV10-3 and TRBJ1-1; D uncertain. V gave up 10 bases and J gave up 1 base, with 13 bases separating them. This CDR3 comprises 13 residues. The V gene's germline CDR1 is ENHRY and CDR2 SYGVKD. The CDR3 sequence is CATQEGTNTEAFF. The CDR3 nucleotides read TGTGCCACCCAGGAGGGAACGAACACTGAAGCTTTCTTT.

The chain carries TRBV30 and TRBJ2-1; tentatively, D is TRBD1 or TRBD2 (5 bases each). The CDR3 runs to 13 residues. Deletions cut 1 base from V and 6 bases from J, with 10 bases between. In germline, CDR1 is GTSNPN, CDR2 SVGIG (reference sequence). The CDR3 here is CAWSGDPGNEQFF. The CDR3 DNA reads TGTGCCTGGAGTGGGGACCCGGGCAATGAGCAGTTCTTC. Full variable domain (rest looked up from reference TRBV30 and TRBJ2-1): SQTIHQWPATLVQPVGSPLSLECTVEGTSNPNLYWYRQAAGRGLQLLFYSVGIGQISSEVPQNLSASRPQDRQFILSSKKLLLSDSGFYLCAWSGDPGNEQFFGPGTRLTVL.

This chain links TRBV2 with TRBJ1-6, with TRBD1 identical over 8 bases. V gave up 6 bases and J gave up 5 bases; unmatched junction bases: 6. Germline V CDR1 and CDR2: SNHLY, FYNNEI. The CDR3 contains 15 residues. CDR3: CASRRTGTDNSPLHF. The DNA for the CDR3 is TGTGCCAGCAGGCGGACAGGGACGGATAATTCACCCCTCCACTTT.

V is TRBV19 and J is TRBJ1-2; 7 nucleotides match TRBD1. This CDR3 comprises 14 residues. CDR1 and CDR2 from the germline V gene are LNHDA and SQIVND (reference sequence). The J segment lost 1 base and the V segment lost 5 bases, leaving 4 bases of the junction unmatched. The CDR3: CASSLRGSNYGYTF. As DNA, the CDR3 is TGTGCCAGTAGTCTCAGGGGGAGTAACTATGGCTACACCTTC.

The CDR3 reads CASSSTPRVRWANEKLFF. In DNA form, the CDR3 reads TGTGCCAGCAGTTCCACCCCGAGAGTCAGGTGGGCTAATGAAAAACTGTTTTTT. The chain combines TRBV28 with TRBJ1-4; the D is unclear. Trimming took 4 bases from V and 3 from J, leaving 21 bases between them. CDR1 and CDR2 from the germline V gene are MDHEN and SYDVKM. The CDR3 runs to 18 residues.

This clone has at least ten counts. The chain is built from TRBV5-1 and TRBJ1-4; TRBD1 matches at 8 bases. The CDR3 is 15 residues long. The J segment lost 4 bases and the V segment lost 1 base, leaving 3 bases of the junction unmatched. The germline CDR1 and CDR2 sequences are SGHRS and YFSETQ. The CDR3 protein is CASSLRTGNNEKLFF. The CDR3 nucleotides are TGCGCCAGCAGCTTGAGGACAGGGAATAATGAAAAACTGTTTTTT.

This rearrangement joins TRBV5-4 to TRBJ2-1; 14 bases line up with TRBD2. V was pared by 3 bases and J by 9 bases, with 8 bases of the junction left unmatched. Germline lookup yields CDR1 SGHNT and CDR2 YYREEE (reference sequence). The CDR3 sequence is 16 residues long. The CDR3 DNA is TGTGCCAGCAGCTCCACCCCAGGGACTAGCGGGGGTGAGCAGTTCTTC. It codes for CASSSTPGTSGGEQFF.

With regard to this clone: This sample also contains other DNA sequences that code for the same CDR3. J is TRBJ2-7 and V is TRBV18; maybe TRBD2 (6 bases). Trimming left V 5 bases short and J 6 bases short, with 8 bases between. The CDR3 runs to 11 residues. The germline V gene has CDR1 KGHSH and CDR2 LQKENI. In nucleotides, the CDR3 is TGTGCCAGCTCAGGTAGCGGCGAGCAGTACTTC. Its translation is CASSGSGEQYF.

The V and J genes are TRBV9 and TRBJ2-2, with D possibly being TRBD2 (6 bases). With 4 bases removed from V and 4 bases from J, the gap between germline ends came to 20 bases. The germline V gene has CDR1 SGDLS and CDR2 YYNGEE. This CDR3 is 17 amino acids long. Here the CDR3 DNA reads TGTGCCAGCAGCTTTTCAGCCGGGTCCGGGAGCACCGGGGAGCTGTTTTTT. Translation gives CASSFSAGSGSTGELFF.

Regarding this clone: In the same sample, other DNA sequences code for this CDR3. J is TRBJ2-3 and V is TRBV9; 9 nucleotides align to TRBD2. This CDR3 has 15 amino acids. V trimming: 3 bases; J trimming: 1 base; junction bases outside the gene matches: 3. Germline V gives CDR1 SGDLS, CDR2 YYNGEE. CDR3 sequence reads: CASSARTSGTDTQYF. The CDR3 DNA is TGTGCCAGCAGCGCCCGGACTAGCGGCACAGATACGCAGTATTTT.

This chain links TRBV6-5 with TRBJ1-2; 11 bases fit TRBD1. Trimming took 0 bases from V and 5 from J; bases not matched to a gene: 2. The CDR3 loop spans 15 amino acids. Germline V gives CDR1 MNHEY, CDR2 SVGAGI. The DNA of the CDR3 is TGTGCCAGCAGTTACTCGGGGACAGGGGGATATGGCTACACCTTC. It encodes CASSYSGTGGYGYTF.

DNA of the CDR3: TGCGCCAGCAGCCAAGATTTGGATCAGCCCCAGCATTTT. Residues: CASSQDLDQPQHF. This chain links TRBV4-3 with TRBJ1-5, with D hard to call. V lost 0 bases and J 5 bases, leaving 5 bases between the germline ends. CDR3 length equals 13 residues. From germline, CDR1 is LGHNA and CDR2 YSLEER.